These 16 T cell receptor beta chains originate from one sample sequenced in a study of T cell repertoires in cytomegalovirus infection (dated 2019 in TCRdb). The sample was run on an Illumina HiSeq 1500. In TCRdb, the public reads were trimmed at Q25 with fastp and aligned with MiXCR, with productive beta chains retained. Here each entry gathers all rows of one CDR3 protein and keeps the most common genes and DNA. Across this sample there are nearly 550,000 distinct CDR3 sequences, with more than 15% seen only once. More than 20% of the sample rests with the top ten. Material for sequencing was CD8+ T cells from PBMCs. The receptors derive from a human donor in good health (CMV status not recorded). Some clones in this sample may be carry-over from other donors' samples.

This clonotype was seen at least ten times. This chain links TRBV15 with TRBJ2-1; no firm D call. The V gene lost 1 base and the J gene lost 3 bases, with 7 bases spanning the gap. CDR1 is LNHNV and CDR2 is YYDKDF in the germline V gene (reference sequence). This CDR3 comprises 14 residues. This CDR3 is CATSRVVGYNEQFF. CDR3 DNA sequence: TGTGCCACCAGCAGAGTTGTGGGCTACAATGAGCAGTTCTTC. Together with reference TRBV15 and TRBJ2-1, the CDR3 gives the full variable domain: DAMVIQNPRYQVTQFGKPVTLSCSQTLNHNVMYWYQQKSSQAPKLLFHYYDKDFNNEADTPDNFQSRRPNTSFCFLDIRSPGLGDTAMYLCATSRVVGYNEQFFGPGTRLTVL.

About this clonotype: A read error is possible here, since a much larger clone lies one base away. The CDR3: CASSDRGAQRQHF. The CDR3 DNA follows: TGTGCCAGCTCGGATAGGGGTGCTCAGCGCCAGCATTTT. The gene calls are TRBV27 and TRBJ1-5, with a tentative D call TRBD1 (5 bases). The CDR3 contains 13 residues. CDR1 is MNHEY, CDR2 SMNVEV, per germline (reference sequence).

The V gene is TRBV5-5, the J gene TRBJ2-1; no clear D gene. Germline V gene data show CDR1 as SGHKS and CDR2 as YYEKEE (reference sequence). CDR3 length: 12 amino acids. Trimming shortened V by 4 bases and J by 9 bases, and 11 bases separated the two germline ends. CDR3 nucleotides: TGTGCCAGCAGCCTACCCCCTCCTGAGCAGTTCTTC. The encoded protein is CASSLPPPEQFF. The variable domain in full, with the rest retrieved from reference TRBV5-5 and TRBJ2-1, is DAGVTQSPTHLIKTRGQQVTLRCSPISGHKSVSWYQQVLGQGPQFIFQYYEKEERGRGNFPDRFSARQFPNYSSELNVNALLLGDSALYLCASSLPPPEQFFGPGTRLTVL.

This clonotype was picked up many times. V and J are TRBV11-2 and TRBJ2-7; 7 bases line up with TRBD1. V dropped 2 bases and J dropped 2; count of bases not matched to a gene: 3. Germline-derived CDR1 and CDR2 are SGHAT and FQNNGV. CDR3 length: 14 residues. CDR3 in DNA: TGTGCCAGCAGCTTATCTGGACAGGCCTACGAGCAGTACTTC. Encoded protein: CASSLSGQAYEQYF.

The V gene is TRBV2, the J gene TRBJ1-6; 7 bases map to TRBD1. With 5 bases clipped from V and 14 bases from J, the junction kept 15 bases outside the gene matches. CDR3 length equals 15 residues. Germline values: CDR1 SNHLY, CDR2 FYNNEI. The CDR3 DNA reads TGTGCCAGCAGTACTACAGGGGCCCGAGGTTCGGCCCTCCACTTT. It codes for CASSTTGARGSALHF.

This chain links TRBV18 with TRBJ1-1; D uncertain. The germline V gene encodes CDR1 KGHSH and CDR2 LQKENI. V dropped 3 bases and J dropped 0 bases, with 11 bases sitting between them. This CDR3 region has 15 residues. CDR3: CASSPRPVMNTEAFF. CDR3 in DNA: TGTGCCAGCTCACCCAGGCCGGTGATGAACACTGAAGCTTTCTTT.

The sample holds a few counts of this clonotype. J is TRBJ2-7 and V is TRBV27; D may match TRBD1 or TRBD2 (5 bases each). The V end was cut by 3 bases, the J end by 3 bases, with 18 bases between. The length of the CDR3 is 16 residues. From germline, CDR1 is MNHEY and CDR2 SMNVEV (reference sequence). CDR3 in DNA: TGTGCCAGCAGTTTCGGGGACCCGGGGTTCCACTACGAGCAGTACTTC. As protein: CASSFGDPGFHYEQYF.

The chain joins TRBV25-1 to TRBJ2-3; D perhaps matches TRBD1 (5 bases). The length of the CDR3 is 17 residues. Germline CDR1 and CDR2: MGHDK and SYGVNS. V was cut by 3 bases and J by 0 bases, with 16 bases left in between. CDR3 sequence (DNA): TGTGCCAGCAGTGACTCACTTCAGGGATACAGCACAGATACGCAGTATTTT. It yields the protein CASSDSLQGYSTDTQYF.

The table lists this clonotype with many counts. This chain joins TRBV12-3 or TRBV12-4 and TRBJ2-1; 10 nucleotides agree with TRBD2. CDR3 length: 15 residues. V shed 6 bases and J 6 bases; nucleotides not matched to a gene: 8. CDR3 residues: CASSLAGDGPNEQFF. CDR3 bases: TGTGCCAGCAGCCTAGCGGGAGATGGTCCCAATGAGCAGTTCTTC.

For this clonotype: A much larger clone is a single base away; this may be a read error. V usage is TRBV12-3 or TRBV12-4 and J usage is TRBJ2-5; D is possibly TRBD2 (6 bases). With 0 bases removed from V and 4 bases from J, the gap between germline ends came to 9 bases. This CDR3 is built from 14 residues. This CDR3 reads CASSLARRGETQYF. DNA of the CDR3: TGTGCCAGCAGTTTAGCCCGGCGGGGAGAGACCCAGTACTTC.

Comments on this clonotype: No conserved phenylalanine or tryptophan ends this CDR3, so it is likely a read error. This chain joins TRBV4-1 and TRBJ2-1; weak D call: TRBD1 (5 bases). The CDR3 runs to 15 residues. The V and J ends lost 1 base and 8 bases respectively, with 15 bases between them. From germline, CDR1 is MGHRA and CDR2 YSYEKL. In DNA form, the CDR3 reads TGCGCCAGCAGCCAAGTAAAGGGGATTTGGGATGAGCAGTTCTCC. This translates into CASSQVKGIWDEQFS.

The V call is TRBV28, the J call TRBJ1-2; 7 bases align to TRBD1. CDR3 size: 13 residues. Germline CDR1 reads MDHEN; CDR2 reads SYDVKM. The CDR3 loop reads CVVPNRGAGGYTF. The CDR3 nucleotides read TGTGTCGTACCAAACAGGGGCGCTGGGGGCTACACCTTC.

This chain connects TRBV6-1 to TRBJ2-1, with 12 bases matching TRBD2. Looked up from germline, CDR1 is MNHNS and CDR2 is SASEGT. This CDR3 spans 16 amino acids. Trimming took 0 bases from V and 8 from J; bases not matched to a gene: 5. For the CDR3, the DNA is TGTGCCAGCAGTGAAGCGACTAGCGGGAGTGTAGATGAGCAGTTCTTC. Protein product: CASSEATSGSVDEQFF.

Remarks on this clonotype: This is likely a read error, given that the CDR3 carries no conserved phenylalanine or tryptophan at its end. V is TRBV28 and J is TRBJ2-1; no reliable D call. V was pared by 2 bases and J by 9 bases, with 2 bases between. CDR1 MDHEN and CDR2 SYDVKM come from the germline V gene. The CDR3 is made up of 10 amino acids. CDR3 DNA sequence: TGTGCCAGCAGTTTAGGTGAGCAGTTCTTA. Translated, it gives CASSLGEQFL.

This clonotype was seen repeatedly, ten times or more. The chain couples TRBV12-3 or TRBV12-4 to TRBJ2-1; TRBD1 is a possible D gene (5 bases). This CDR3 has 15 amino acids. V lost 5 bases, J lost 0 bases, and 11 bases lay in between. The CDR3: CASSNTGVSYNEQFF. The CDR3, as DNA: TGTGCCAGCAGTAACACAGGAGTCTCCTACAATGAGCAGTTCTTC.

The rearrangement uses TRBV15 and TRBJ2-7; D is perhaps TRBD1 (5 bases). Germline-derived CDR1 and CDR2 are LNHNV and YYDKDF (reference sequence). This CDR3 is 13 amino acids long. Trimming left V 3 bases short and J 0 bases short, with 6 bases between. The DNA of the CDR3 is TGTGCCACCAGCAGTACAGGCTCCTACGAGCAGTACTTC. Translated, it gives CATSSTGSYEQYF.